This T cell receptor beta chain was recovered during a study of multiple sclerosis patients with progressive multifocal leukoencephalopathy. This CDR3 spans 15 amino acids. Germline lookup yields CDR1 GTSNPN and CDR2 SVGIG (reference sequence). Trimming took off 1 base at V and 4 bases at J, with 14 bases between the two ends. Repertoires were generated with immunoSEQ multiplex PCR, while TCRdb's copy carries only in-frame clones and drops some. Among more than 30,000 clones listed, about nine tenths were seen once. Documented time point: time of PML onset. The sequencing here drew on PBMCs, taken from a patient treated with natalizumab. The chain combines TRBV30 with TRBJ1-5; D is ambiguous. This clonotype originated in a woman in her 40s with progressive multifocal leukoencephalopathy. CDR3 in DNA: TGTGCCTGGAGTGCGATCAGTGGGATTAATCAGCCCCAGCATTTT. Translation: CAWSAISGINQPQHF.